A single sample gave rise to the 3 T cell receptor beta chains below, sequenced in a study of T cells in women clearing cervical HPV infection. Method: immunoSEQ multiplex PCR; TCRdb's copy keeps in-frame clones and lacks some. Found here are more than 25,000 clones; the top ten clones hold under 10%. Sequenced material: blood buffy coat. The receptors derive from a woman between 18 and 70 years old with a cervical HPV16 infection that either progressed to CIN3+ or cleared (not recorded which).

Turning to this clone: The read finishes 3 residues shy of the CDR3 end, and the germline J gene is used to complete it. This chain links TRBV5-1 with TRBJ2-3; perhaps TRBD2 as D (6 bases). This CDR3 is built from 13 residues. Germline CDR1 reads SGHRS; CDR2 reads YFSETQ. V lost 6 bases and J 5 bases, leaving 13 bases between the germline ends. CDR3 region: CASTGEVLDTQYF. CDR3 DNA, as far as it was read: TGCGCCAGCACGGGGGAGGTACTAGATACG.

As concerns this clone: The read gets to within 3 residues of the CDR3 end, and the germline J gene fills in the rest. This chain joins TRBV4-1 and TRBJ1-2, with no clear D. The length of the CDR3 is 15 residues. CDR1 is MGHRA, CDR2 YSYEKL, per germline. V shed 1 base and J shed 4 bases, with 13 bases lying between them. This CDR3 is CASSQAPDIGYGYTF. The sequenced part of the CDR3 DNA is TGCGCCAGCAGCCAAGCCCCCGACATAGGCTATGGC.

Of note for this clone: The CDR3 end lies 3 residues beyond the end of the read and is filled in from the germline J gene. This sequence joins TRBV14 and TRBJ2-1; 11 positions agree with TRBD2. V dropped 1 base and J dropped 4; count of bases not matched to a gene: 12. The germline gives CDR1 SGHDN, CDR2 FVKESK. There are 19 residues in the CDR3. The CDR3 DNA, read in part, is TGTGCCAGCAGCCAAGCGAGGATTAGCGGGAGGGCCTGGTACAATGAG. This encodes CASSQARISGRAWYNE. The entire CDR3 is CASSQARISGRAWYNEQFF.